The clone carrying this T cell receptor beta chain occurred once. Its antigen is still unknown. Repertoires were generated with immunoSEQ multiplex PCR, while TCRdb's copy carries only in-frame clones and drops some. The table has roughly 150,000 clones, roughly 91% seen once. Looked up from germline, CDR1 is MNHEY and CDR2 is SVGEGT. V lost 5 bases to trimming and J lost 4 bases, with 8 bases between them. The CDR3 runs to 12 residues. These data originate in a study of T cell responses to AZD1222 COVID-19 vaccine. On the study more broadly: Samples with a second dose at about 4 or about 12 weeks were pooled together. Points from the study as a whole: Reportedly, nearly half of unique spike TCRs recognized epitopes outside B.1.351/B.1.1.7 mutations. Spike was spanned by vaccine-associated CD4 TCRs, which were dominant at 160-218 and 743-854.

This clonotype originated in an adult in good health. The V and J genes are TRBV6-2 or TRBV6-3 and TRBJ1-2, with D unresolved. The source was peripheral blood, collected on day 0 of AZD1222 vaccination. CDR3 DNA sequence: TGTGCCAGCAGTACCAGTTCCTATGGCTACACCTTC. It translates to CASSTSSYGYTF.